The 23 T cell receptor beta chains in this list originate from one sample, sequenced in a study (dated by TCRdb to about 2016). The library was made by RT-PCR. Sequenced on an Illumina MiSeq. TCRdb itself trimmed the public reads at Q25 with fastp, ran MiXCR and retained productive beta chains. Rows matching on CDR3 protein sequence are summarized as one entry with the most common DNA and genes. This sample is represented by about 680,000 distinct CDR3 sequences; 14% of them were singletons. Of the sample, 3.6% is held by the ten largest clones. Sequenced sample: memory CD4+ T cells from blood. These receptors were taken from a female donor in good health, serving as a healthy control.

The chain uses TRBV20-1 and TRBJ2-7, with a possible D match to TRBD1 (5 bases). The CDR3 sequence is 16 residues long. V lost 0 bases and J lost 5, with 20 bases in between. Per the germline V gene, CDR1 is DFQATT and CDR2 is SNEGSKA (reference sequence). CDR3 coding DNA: TGCAGTGCTAGAGAAGTGGGGCTGGATAGGGCCAACGAGCAGTACTTC. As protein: CSAREVGLDRANEQYF.

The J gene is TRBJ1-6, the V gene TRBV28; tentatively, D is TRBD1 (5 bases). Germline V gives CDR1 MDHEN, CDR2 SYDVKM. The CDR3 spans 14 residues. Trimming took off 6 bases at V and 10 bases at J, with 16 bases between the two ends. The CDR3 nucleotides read TGTGCCAGCAGGCCGCCAGGGTACGACTCACCCCTCCACTTT. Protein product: CASRPPGYDSPLHF. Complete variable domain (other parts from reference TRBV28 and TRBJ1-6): DVKVTQSSRYLVKRTGEKVFLECVQDMDHENMFWYRQDPGLGLRLIYFSYDVKMKEKGDIPEGYSVSREKKERFSLILESASTNQTSMYLCASRPPGYDSPLHFGNGTRLTVT.

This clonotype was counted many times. Here the CDR3 DNA reads TGTGCCAGCAGCTTATTAATGATCCAAGAGACCCAGTACTTC. Its protein product is CASSLLMIQETQYF. J is TRBJ2-5 and V is TRBV7-9; D remains ambiguous. CDR3 length: 14 amino acids. Germline V gives CDR1 SEHNR, CDR2 FQNEAQ (reference sequence). With 2 bases removed from V and 1 base from J, the gap between germline ends came to 8 bases.

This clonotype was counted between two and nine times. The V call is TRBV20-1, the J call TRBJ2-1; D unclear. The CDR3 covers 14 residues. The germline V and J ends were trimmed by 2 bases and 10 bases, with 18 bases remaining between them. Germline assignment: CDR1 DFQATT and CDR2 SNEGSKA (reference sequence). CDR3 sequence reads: CSARSARSFEEQFF. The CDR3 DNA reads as TGCAGTGCTAGATCCGCTCGCTCCTTCGAGGAGCAGTTCTTC.

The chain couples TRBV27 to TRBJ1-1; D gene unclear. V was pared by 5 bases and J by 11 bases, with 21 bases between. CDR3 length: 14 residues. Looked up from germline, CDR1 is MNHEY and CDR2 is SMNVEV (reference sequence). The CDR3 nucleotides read TGTGCCAGCAGTCTCGTGGGCGCCCAAGTTTCGGCTTTCTTT. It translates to CASSLVGAQVSAFF.

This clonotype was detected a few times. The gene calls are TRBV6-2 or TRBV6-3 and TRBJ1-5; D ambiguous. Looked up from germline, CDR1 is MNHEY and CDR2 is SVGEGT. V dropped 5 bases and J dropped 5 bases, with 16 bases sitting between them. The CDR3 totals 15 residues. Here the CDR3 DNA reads TGTGCCAGCAGTGGTTGGACCCACGGGGATCAGCCCCAGCATTTT. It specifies CASSGWTHGDQPQHF.

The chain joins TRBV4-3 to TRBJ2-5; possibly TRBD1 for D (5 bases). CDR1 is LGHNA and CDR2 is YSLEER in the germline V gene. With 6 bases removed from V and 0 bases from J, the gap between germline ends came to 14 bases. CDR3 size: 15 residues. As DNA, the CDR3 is TGCGCCAGCAGAAAATCACAGGCTTACCAAGAGACCCAGTACTTC. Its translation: CASRKSQAYQETQYF.

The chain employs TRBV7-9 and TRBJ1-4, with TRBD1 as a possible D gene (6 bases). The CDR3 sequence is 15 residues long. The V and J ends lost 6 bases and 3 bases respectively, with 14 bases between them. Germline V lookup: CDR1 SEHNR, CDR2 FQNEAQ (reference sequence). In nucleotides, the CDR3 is TGTGCCAGCAGGATTAGGGGGGCCCCTAATGAAAAACTGTTTTTT. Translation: CASRIRGAPNEKLFF.

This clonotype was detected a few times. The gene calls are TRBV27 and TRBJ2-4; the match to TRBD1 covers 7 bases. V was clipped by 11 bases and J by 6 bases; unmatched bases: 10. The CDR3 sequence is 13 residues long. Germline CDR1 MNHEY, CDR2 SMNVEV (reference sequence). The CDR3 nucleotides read TGTGCCTTATGGGACCGGGACAGAAACATTCAGTACTTC. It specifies CALWDRDRNIQYF.

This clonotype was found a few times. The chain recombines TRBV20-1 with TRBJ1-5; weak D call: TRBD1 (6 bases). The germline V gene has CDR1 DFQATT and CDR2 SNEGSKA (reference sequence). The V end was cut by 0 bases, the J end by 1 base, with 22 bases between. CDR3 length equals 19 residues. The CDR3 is CSARDPSRTATVSNQPQHF. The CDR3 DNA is TGCAGTGCTAGAGATCCTAGCCGGACAGCGACGGTGAGCAATCAGCCCCAGCATTTT.

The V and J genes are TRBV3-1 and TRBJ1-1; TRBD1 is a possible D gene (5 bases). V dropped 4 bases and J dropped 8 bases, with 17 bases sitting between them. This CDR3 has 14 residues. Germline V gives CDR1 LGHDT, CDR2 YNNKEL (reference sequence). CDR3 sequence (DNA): TGTGCCAGCAGCCGCCCGGGGGGAGCAGGGGAAGCTTTCTTT. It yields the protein CASSRPGGAGEAFF.

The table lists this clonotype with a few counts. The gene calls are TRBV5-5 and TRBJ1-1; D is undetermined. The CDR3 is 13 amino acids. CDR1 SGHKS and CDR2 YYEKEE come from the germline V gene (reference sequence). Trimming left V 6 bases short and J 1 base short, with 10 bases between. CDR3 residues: CASTPGPNTEAFF. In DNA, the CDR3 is TGTGCCAGCACCCCTGGGCCGAACACTGAAGCTTTCTTT.

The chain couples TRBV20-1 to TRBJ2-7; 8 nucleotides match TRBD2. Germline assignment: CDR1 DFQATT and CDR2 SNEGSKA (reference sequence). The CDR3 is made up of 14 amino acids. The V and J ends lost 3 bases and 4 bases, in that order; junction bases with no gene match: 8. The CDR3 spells CSASGLASGYEQYF. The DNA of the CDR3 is TGCAGTGCTAGTGGGTTGGCTAGCGGGTACGAGCAGTACTTC.

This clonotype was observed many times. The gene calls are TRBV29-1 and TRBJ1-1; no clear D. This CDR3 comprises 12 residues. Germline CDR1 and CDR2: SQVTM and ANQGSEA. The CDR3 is CRAGEGNTEAFF. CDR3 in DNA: TGCAGGGCCGGGGAGGGGAACACTGAAGCTTTCTTT.

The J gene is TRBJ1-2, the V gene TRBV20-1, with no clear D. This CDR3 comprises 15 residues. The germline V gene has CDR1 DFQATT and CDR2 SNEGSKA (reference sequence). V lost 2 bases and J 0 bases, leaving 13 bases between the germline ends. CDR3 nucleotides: TGCAGTGCTAGAACCCAGCAGACTACTAACTATGGCTACACCTTC. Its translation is CSARTQQTTNYGYTF.

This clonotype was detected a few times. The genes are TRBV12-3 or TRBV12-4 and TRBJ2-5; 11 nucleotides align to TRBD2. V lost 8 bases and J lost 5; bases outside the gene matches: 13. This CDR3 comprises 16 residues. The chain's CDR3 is CASVGTSGPGGETQYF. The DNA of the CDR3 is TGTGCCAGCGTCGGGACTAGCGGCCCCGGGGGCGAGACCCAGTACTTC.

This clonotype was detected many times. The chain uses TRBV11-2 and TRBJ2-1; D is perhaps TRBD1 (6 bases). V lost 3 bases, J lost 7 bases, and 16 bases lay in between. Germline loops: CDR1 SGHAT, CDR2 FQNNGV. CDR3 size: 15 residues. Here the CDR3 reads CASSLGTVGTNEQFF. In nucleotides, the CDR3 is TGTGCCAGCAGCTTGGGGACGGTGGGGACAAATGAGCAGTTCTTC.

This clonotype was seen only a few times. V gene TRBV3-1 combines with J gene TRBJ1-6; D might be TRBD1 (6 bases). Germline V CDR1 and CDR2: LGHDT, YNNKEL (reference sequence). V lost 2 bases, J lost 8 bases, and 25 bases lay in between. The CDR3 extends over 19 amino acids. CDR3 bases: TGTGCCAGCAGCCAACGAAGTCATCTCCAGGGGTCGAGGGATTCACCCCTCCACTTT. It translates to CASSQRSHLQGSRDSPLHF.

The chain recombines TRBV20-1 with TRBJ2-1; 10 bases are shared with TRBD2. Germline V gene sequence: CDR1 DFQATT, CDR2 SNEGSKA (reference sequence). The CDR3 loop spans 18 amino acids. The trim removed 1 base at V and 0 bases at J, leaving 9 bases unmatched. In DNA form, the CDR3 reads TGCAGTGCTAGAGTCTCTAGCGGGAGTCGAGGCTCCTACAATGAGCAGTTCTTC. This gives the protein CSARVSSGSRGSYNEQFF.

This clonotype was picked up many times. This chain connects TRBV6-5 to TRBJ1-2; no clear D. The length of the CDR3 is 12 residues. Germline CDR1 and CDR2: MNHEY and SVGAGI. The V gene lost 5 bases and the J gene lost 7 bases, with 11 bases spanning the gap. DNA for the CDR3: TGTGCCAGCAGTAAGGGAGGAGGTGGCTACACCTTC. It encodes CASSKGGGGYTF.

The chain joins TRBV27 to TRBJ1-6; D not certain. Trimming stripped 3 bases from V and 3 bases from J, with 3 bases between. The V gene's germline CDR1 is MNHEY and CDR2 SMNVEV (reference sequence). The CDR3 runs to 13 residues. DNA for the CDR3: TGTGCCAGCAGTTTGCGCTATAATTCACCCCTCCACTTT. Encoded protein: CASSLRYNSPLHF.

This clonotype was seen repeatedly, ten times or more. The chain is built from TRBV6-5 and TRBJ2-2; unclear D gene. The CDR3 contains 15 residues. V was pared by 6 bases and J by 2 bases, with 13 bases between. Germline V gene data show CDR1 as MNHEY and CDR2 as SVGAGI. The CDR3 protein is CASRRGVLNTGELFF. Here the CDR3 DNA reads TGTGCCAGCAGACGCGGCGTACTTAACACCGGGGAGCTGTTTTTT.

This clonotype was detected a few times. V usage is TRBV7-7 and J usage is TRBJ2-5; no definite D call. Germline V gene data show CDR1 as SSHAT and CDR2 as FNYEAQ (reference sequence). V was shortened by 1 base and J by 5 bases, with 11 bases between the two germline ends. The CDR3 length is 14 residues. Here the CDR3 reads CASSLGGIGETQYF. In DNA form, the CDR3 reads TGTGCCAGCAGCTTAGGTGGCATTGGGGAGACCCAGTACTTC.